Listed below are T cell receptor beta chains from one sample, sequenced in a study of cytomegalovirus exposure and HLA in healthy donors. Assay used: immunoSEQ multiplex PCR; TCRdb lists only in-frame clones, some missing. This table has about 140,000 clones, around 73% appearing once. The sequencing sample was made of PBMCs. The origin of the receptors is a female donor in good health and CMV-seronegative. Each CDR3 is given with its conserved first and last residue. The order of the fields is clone size, J gene, D gene, V gene, CDR3 DNA, CDR3 protein. The D gene is left open where the match is weak. Size values are once, few and many counts, or a class for expanded clones, and some rows have none.

>.|TRBJ2-1|.|TRBV27
TGTGCCAGCCACACGCTTAGGGGCTACAATGAGCAGTTCTTC
CASHTLRGYNEQFF
>.|TRBJ2-1|TRBD2|TRBV28
TGTGCCAGCAGTCACGGGACTAGCGGTTACAATGAGCAGTTCTTC
CASSHGTSGYNEQFF
>.|TRBJ1-3|.|TRBV7-3
TGTGCCAGCAGCCTACCCACCACCTCTGGAAACACCATATATTTT
CASSLPTTSGNTIYF
>.|TRBJ2-7|TRBD2|TRBV6-5
TGTGCCAGCAGTTACCAACTAGCGGGAGCCTACGAGCAGTACTTC
CASSYQLAGAYEQYF
>.|TRBJ2-5|TRBD2|TRBV7-7
TGTGCCAAGACGCCCTTAGCGGGGGGGAACGTGGAGACCCAGTACTTC
CAKTPLAGGNVETQYF
>.|TRBJ1-2|.|TRBV2
TGTGCCAGCAGTGCGATTACGGCAGGCTATGGCTACACCTTC
CASSAITAGYGYTF
>few|TRBJ2-2|.|TRBV7-9
TGTGCCAGCAGCTTTCACTTCCCAGGAAACACCGGGGAGCTGTTTTTT
CASSFHFPGNTGELFF
>once|TRBJ2-7|TRBD1|TRBV6-5
TGTGCCAGCAGTTACCGACAGGGGACCTACGAGCAGTACTTC
CASSYRQGTYEQYF
>.|TRBJ2-1|TRBD1|TRBV6-4
TGTGCCAGCAGACAGACAGGGCAGTCGGGTGAGCAGTTCTTC
CASRQTGQSGEQFF
>few|TRBJ1-1|.|TRBV5-4
TGTGCCAGCAGTTCCGGGATGAACACTGAAGCTTTCTTT
CASSSGMNTEAFF
>.|TRBJ2-2|TRBD2|TRBV5-1
TGCGCCAGCACCCTAGCGGGAGGGCCTGATACCGGGGAGCTGTTTTTT
CASTLAGGPDTGELFF
>few|TRBJ2-7|TRBD2|TRBV5-6
TGTGCCAGCAGCTTGGAAGGGAGGGGTCCGTACTTC
CASSLEGRGPYF
>once|TRBJ1-2|TRBD1|TRBV6-4
TGTGCCAGCAGTCCCTCCGGGACAGGGGGCGTTAACTATGGCTACACCTTC
CASSPSGTGGVNYGYTF
>.|TRBJ1-2|.|TRBV19
TGTGCCAGTAGTATTACATTGTCGGGACAAGGGCCTAACTATGGCTACACCTTC
CASSITLSGQGPNYGYTF
>.|TRBJ2-3|.|TRBV4-1
TGCGCCAGCAGCCAAGTGACTCCCCCAGATACGCAGTATTTT
CASSQVTPPDTQYF
>.|TRBJ2-7|TRBD1|TRBV30
TGTGCCTGGAAGGCGACAGGGCACGAGCAGTACTTC
CAWKATGHEQYF
>.|TRBJ1-5|.|TRBV6-5
TGTGCCAGCAGTTACTCCGGCAGGGCGGACCAGCCCCAGCATTTT
CASSYSGRADQPQHF
>.|TRBJ2-7|TRBD2|TRBV27
TGTGCCACTACTACTAGCGGGAAAGGGGGCGAGCAGTACTTC
CATTTSGKGGEQYF
>.|TRBJ1-1|TRBD1|TRBV27
TGTGCCAGCAGTTTATCAGGGACAGGGGGCACTGAAGCTTTCTTT
CASSLSGTGGTEAFF
>.|TRBJ1-2|.|TRBV5-8
TGTGCCAGCAGCTTGGCAGCAGGGGCAGACTATGGCTACACCTTC
CASSLAAGADYGYTF
>.|TRBJ2-7|.|TRBV7-2
TGTGCCAGCAGCTTAGTCGGCGGGGGCACCTACGAGCAGTACTTC
CASSLVGGGTYEQYF
>.|TRBJ1-1|.|TRBV7-9
TGTGCCAGCAGCTTAGCGAAGGTGGGGGCCACTGAAGCTTTCTTT
CASSLAKVGATEAFF
>.|TRBJ1-2|TRBD1|TRBV28
TGTGCCAGCGATAAAAGTGGACAGGTCCCCTATGGCTACACCTTC
CASDKSGQVPYGYTF
>.|TRBJ2-7|.|TRBV11-2
TGTGCCAGCAGCCCGCATAGTATGTCCTACGAGCAGTACTTC
CASSPHSMSYEQYF
>.|TRBJ1-3|.|TRBV11-3
TGTGCCAGCAGCTTGGTGGCCAGGTCCAACACCATATATTTT
CASSLVARSNTIYF
>.|TRBJ1-3|TRBD1|TRBV19
TGTGCCAGTAGTACTAACAGGGGGCACATTGTCTCTGGAAACACCATATATTTT
CASSTNRGHIVSGNTIYF
>.|TRBJ2-2|TRBD2|TRBV7-9
TGTGCCAGCAGCTCCCCTAGCGGGGGGGCGACCGGGGAGCTGTTTTTT
CASSSPSGGATGELFF
>once|TRBJ2-2|.|TRBV7-9
TGTGCCAGCAGCGTAGGGGACACCAACGTGGGCGGGGAGCTGTTTTTT
CASSVGDTNVGGELFF
>.|TRBJ2-7|.|TRBV7-3
TGTGCCAGCAGCTTAACAGGGGGTCCTTCTTACGAGCAGTACTTC
CASSLTGGPSYEQYF
>few|TRBJ2-5|.|TRBV7-2
TGTGCCAGCAGCCCCGAACTGGCGGGAAAAGAGACCCAGTACTTC
CASSPELAGKETQYF
>.|TRBJ1-2|.|TRBV27
TGTGCCAGCAGACGGGTCTTACCGGCTTCTAACTATGGCTACACCTTC
CASRRVLPASNYGYTF
>.|TRBJ1-2|TRBD1|TRBV30
TGTGCCTGGAGCACCGGGACAGTATTCTATGGCTACACCTTC
CAWSTGTVFYGYTF
>.|TRBJ2-7|.|TRBV27
TGTGCCAGCAGTTTAAGGCCACAGAACGAGCAGTACTTC
CASSLRPQNEQYF
>few|TRBJ2-7|TRBD1|TRBV11-2
TGTGCCAGCAGTCTGCGGACAGGCTACGAGCAGTACTTC
CASSLRTGYEQYF
>.|TRBJ2-1|TRBD2|TRBV5-1
TGCGCCAGCAGCTTGGGGTTAGCGGGGACCTACAATGAGCAGTTCTTC
CASSLGLAGTYNEQFF
>many|TRBJ2-3|TRBD2|TRBV5-6
TGTGCCAGCGCCAAACCTAGCGGCCCCACAGATACGCAGTATTTT
CASAKPSGPTDTQYF
>.|TRBJ2-2|TRBD2|TRBV9
TGTGCCAGCAGCCTTGAACTAGCGGGGAGGGCCAACACCGGGGAGCTGTTTTTT
CASSLELAGRANTGELFF
>.|TRBJ2-5|TRBD2|TRBV7-9
TGTGCCAGCAGCTCGAGACTAGCGGGGGCCGAGACCCAGTACTTC
CASSSRLAGAETQYF
>.|TRBJ1-2|.|TRBV5-4
TGTGCCAGCAGTTTAGCTGTAGGGGCCTACTCCTATGGCTACACCTTC
CASSLAVGAYSYGYTF
>.|TRBJ2-7|.|TRBV5-1
TGCGCCAGCAGCTTCAACAGGGAGGGGGAGCAGTACTTC
CASSFNREGEQYF
>few|TRBJ1-1|.|TRBV28
TGTGCCAGCAGTCCGAGTGGGGCCACGCGGCGTTTT
CASSPSGATRRF
>.|TRBJ1-1|TRBD1|TRBV4-2
TGTGCCAGCAGCCAAGCCCGGACAGGGGGCACTGAAGCTTTCTTT
CASSQARTGGTEAFF
>few|TRBJ1-1|TRBD1|TRBV5-1
TGCGCCAGCAGCTTGTACAGGGGCGGAGCGGCTGAAGCTTTCTTT
CASSLYRGGAAEAFF
>few|TRBJ2-7|.|TRBV5-1
TGCGCCAGCAGCTTGGAGCAGGGAACCTACGAGCAGTACTTC
CASSLEQGTYEQYF
>.|TRBJ2-7|TRBD1|TRBV7-6
TGTGCCAGCGGACAGGGGAACGAGCAGTACTTC
CASGQGNEQYF
>.|TRBJ1-6|TRBD1|TRBV28
TGTGCCAGCAGGACAGGGAATTCACCCCTCCACTTT
CASRTGNSPLHF
>.|TRBJ1-1|.|TRBV7-9
TGTGCCAGCAGCTTTGAGGGATGGAACACTGAAGCTTTCTTT
CASSFEGWNTEAFF
>.|TRBJ1-3|.|TRBV5-1
TGCGCCAGCGCGGACGGGATGATTGGAAACACCATATATTTT
CASADGMIGNTIYF
>few|TRBJ1-1|.|TRBV4-1
TGCGCCAGCAGCCAAGGGTTCAGGGGACCAAACACTGAAGCTTTCTTT
CASSQGFRGPNTEAFF
>.|TRBJ2-1|TRBD1|TRBV5-1
TGCGCCAGCAGCTGGACAGGGTGGAATGAGCAGTTCTTC
CASSWTGWNEQFF
>few|TRBJ2-7|.|TRBV4-1
TGCGCCAGCAGCCAAGTGTTGGAGGGTAGCTACGAGCAGTACTTC
CASSQVLEGSYEQYF
>few|TRBJ1-3|TRBD1|TRBV19
TGTGCCAGTATCCCCGGGGACAGTGCTGGAAACACCATATATTTT
CASIPGDSAGNTIYF
>.|TRBJ2-3|TRBD2|TRBV2
TGTGCCAGCAGAGATGCACTAGCGGGCACAGATACGCAGTATTTT
CASRDALAGTDTQYF
>.|TRBJ1-1|TRBD1|TRBV5-5
TGTGCCAGCAGCTTGTTGGGACAGGGGAACACTGAAGCTTTCTTT
CASSLLGQGNTEAFF
>.|TRBJ1-5|.|TRBV5-1
TGCGCCAGCAGCTTGGGGGGGGGCTTCAGCAATCAGCCCCAGCATTTT
CASSLGGGFSNQPQHF
>.|TRBJ1-2|.|TRBV5-1
TGCGCCAGCAGCTTACATAACGGGGGGCGAAATGGCTACACCTTC
CASSLHNGGRNGYTF
>.|TRBJ1-6|TRBD1|TRBV27
TGTGCCAGCAGTTTATCTAGAGGGACAGGGGGTTATAATTCACCCCTCCACTTT
CASSLSRGTGGYNSPLHF
>.|TRBJ2-7|.|TRBV5-1
TGCGCCAGCAACGCCCGGGGGGCTGACACCTACGAGCAGTACTTC
CASNARGADTYEQYF
>once|TRBJ1-3|.|TRBV27
TGTGCCAGCAGTCCTCTCGCCCAGCGACCCTCTGGAAACACCATATATTTT
CASSPLAQRPSGNTIYF
>once|TRBJ2-7|.|TRBV7-9
TGTGCCAGCAGCTCCTATACTACCGGCGAGCAGTACTTC
CASSSYTTGEQYF